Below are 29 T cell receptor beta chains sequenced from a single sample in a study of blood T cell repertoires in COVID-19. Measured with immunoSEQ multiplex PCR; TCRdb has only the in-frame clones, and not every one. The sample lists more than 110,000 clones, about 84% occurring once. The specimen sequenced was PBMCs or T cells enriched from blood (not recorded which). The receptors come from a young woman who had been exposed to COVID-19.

The DNA for the CDR3 is TGTGCCAGCAACACAGCCCCCGGTAAGCAGTACTTC. Translated, it gives CASNTAPGKQYF. This sequence joins TRBV5-8 and TRBJ2-7, with D unclear. Germline CDR1 is SGHTS and CDR2 is YDEGEE. The V end lost 6 bases, the J end lost 8 bases, and 15 bases lay between the germline ends. The CDR3 length is 12 residues.

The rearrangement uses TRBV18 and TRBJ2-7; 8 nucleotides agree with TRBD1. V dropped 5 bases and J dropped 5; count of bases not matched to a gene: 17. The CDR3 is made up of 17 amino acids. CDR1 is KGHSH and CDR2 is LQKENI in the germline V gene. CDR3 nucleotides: TGTGCCAGCTCAAGACTGCCCGGACAGGGAACCATGAACGAGCAGTACTTC. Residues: CASSRLPGQGTMNEQYF.

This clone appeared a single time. The CDR3 reads CASSYSQWTEAFF. In nucleotides, the CDR3 is TGTGCCAGCAGTTACTCCCAGTGGACTGAAGCTTTCTTT. V usage is TRBV6-2 or TRBV6-3 and J usage is TRBJ1-1; D is uncertain. V was pared by 0 bases and J by 5 bases, with 7 bases between. The germline gives CDR1 MNHEY, CDR2 SVGEGT. This CDR3 has 13 amino acids.

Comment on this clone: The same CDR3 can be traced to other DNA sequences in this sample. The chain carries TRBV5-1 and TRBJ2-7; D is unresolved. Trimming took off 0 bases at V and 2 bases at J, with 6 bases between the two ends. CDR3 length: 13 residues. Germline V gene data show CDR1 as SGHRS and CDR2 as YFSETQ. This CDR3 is CASSLDSTYEQYF. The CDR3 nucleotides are TGCGCCAGCAGCTTGGACTCAACCTACGAGCAGTACTTC.

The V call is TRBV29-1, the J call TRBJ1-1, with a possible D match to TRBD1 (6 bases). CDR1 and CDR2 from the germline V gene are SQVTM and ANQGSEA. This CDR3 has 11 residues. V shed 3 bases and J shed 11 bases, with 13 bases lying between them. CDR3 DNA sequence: TGCAGCGTTGACGGGAACAGGGCCGCTTTCTTT. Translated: CSVDGNRAAFF.

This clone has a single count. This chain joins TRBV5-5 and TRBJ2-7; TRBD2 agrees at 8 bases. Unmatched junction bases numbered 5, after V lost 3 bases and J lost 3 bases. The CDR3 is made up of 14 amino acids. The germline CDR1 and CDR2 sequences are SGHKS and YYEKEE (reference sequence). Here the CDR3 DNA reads TGTGCCAGCAGCTCCCGGACTAGCAACTACGAGCAGTACTTC. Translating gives CASSSRTSNYEQYF.

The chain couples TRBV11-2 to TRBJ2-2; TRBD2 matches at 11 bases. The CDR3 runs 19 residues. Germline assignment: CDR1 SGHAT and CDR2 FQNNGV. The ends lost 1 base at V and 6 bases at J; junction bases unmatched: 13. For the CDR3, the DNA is TGTGCCAGCAGCTTAGCCCTCCTAGCGGGAGGCTTGGGATCCGGGGAGCTGTTTTTT. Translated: CASSLALLAGGLGSGELFF.

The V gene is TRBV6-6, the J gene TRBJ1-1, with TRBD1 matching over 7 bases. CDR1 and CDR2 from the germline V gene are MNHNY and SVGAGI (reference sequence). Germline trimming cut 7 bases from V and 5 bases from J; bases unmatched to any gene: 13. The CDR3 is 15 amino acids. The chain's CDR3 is CASMGQGESGTEAFF. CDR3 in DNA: TGTGCCAGCATGGGGCAGGGGGAGAGCGGTACTGAAGCTTTCTTT.

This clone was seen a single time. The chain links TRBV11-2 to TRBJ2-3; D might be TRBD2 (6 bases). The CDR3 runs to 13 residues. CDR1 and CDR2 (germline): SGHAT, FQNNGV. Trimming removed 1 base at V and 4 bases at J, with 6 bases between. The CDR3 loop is CASSLAGADTQYF. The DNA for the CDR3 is TGTGCCAGCAGCTTAGCGGGAGCAGATACGCAGTATTTT.

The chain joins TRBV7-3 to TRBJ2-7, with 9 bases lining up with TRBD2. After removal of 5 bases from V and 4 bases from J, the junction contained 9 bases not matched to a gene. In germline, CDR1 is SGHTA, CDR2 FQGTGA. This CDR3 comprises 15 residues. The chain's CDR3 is CASSPVAGASYEQYF. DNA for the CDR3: TGTGCCAGCAGCCCAGTAGCGGGAGCGTCATACGAGCAGTACTTC.

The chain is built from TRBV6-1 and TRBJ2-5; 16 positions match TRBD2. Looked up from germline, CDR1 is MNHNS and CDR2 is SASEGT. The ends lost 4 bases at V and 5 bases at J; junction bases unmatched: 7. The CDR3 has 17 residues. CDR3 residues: CASSAQGLAGGSETQYF. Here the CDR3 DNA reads TGTGCCAGCAGTGCCCAGGGACTAGCGGGAGGGAGTGAGACCCAGTACTTC.

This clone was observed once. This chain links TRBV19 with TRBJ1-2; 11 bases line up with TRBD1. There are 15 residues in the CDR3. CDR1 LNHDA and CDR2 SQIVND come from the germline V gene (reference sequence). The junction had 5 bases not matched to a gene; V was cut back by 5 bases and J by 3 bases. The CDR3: CASSPGGQGDYGYTF. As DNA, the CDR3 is TGTGCCAGTAGTCCCGGGGGACAGGGGGACTATGGCTACACCTTC.

CDR3 protein: CASSHLTGEKLFF. Here the CDR3 DNA reads TGCGCCAGCAGCCACCTTACAGGTGAAAAACTGTTTTTT. The V and J genes are TRBV4-3 and TRBJ1-4; weak D call: TRBD1 (5 bases). The CDR3 loop spans 13 amino acids. The V and J ends lost 3 bases and 7 bases respectively, with 9 bases between them. Germline loops: CDR1 LGHNA, CDR2 YSLEER.

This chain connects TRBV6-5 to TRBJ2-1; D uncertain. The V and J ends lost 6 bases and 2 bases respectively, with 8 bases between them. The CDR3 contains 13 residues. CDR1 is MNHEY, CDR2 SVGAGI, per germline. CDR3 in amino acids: CASSPWPYNEQFF. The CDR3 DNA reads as TGTGCCAGCAGCCCCTGGCCCTACAATGAGCAGTTCTTC.

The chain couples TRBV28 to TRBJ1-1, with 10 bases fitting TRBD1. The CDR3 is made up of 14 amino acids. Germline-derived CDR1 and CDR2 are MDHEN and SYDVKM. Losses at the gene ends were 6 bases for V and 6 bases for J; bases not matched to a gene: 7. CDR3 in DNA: TGTGCCAGCAGGGTCCGGGACAGGGGCTCTGAAGCTTTCTTT. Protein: CASRVRDRGSEAFF.

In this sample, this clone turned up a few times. The CDR3 spells CASSLAGGGTGELFF. The CDR3 DNA follows: TGCGCCAGCAGCTTGGCCGGGGGAGGGACCGGGGAGCTGTTTTTT. The V and J genes are TRBV5-1 and TRBJ2-2; 7 nucleotides agree with TRBD2. V trimming: 0 bases; J trimming: 5 bases; junction bases outside the gene matches: 4. Germline CDR1 SGHRS, CDR2 YFSETQ. This CDR3 comprises 15 residues.

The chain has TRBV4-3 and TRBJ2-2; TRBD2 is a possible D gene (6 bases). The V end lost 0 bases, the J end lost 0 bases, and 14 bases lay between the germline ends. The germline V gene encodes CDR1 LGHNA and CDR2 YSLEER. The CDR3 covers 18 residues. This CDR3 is CASSQEFVRLANTGELFF. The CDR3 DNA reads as TGCGCCAGCAGCCAAGAATTCGTGAGACTAGCGAACACCGGGGAGCTGTTTTTT.

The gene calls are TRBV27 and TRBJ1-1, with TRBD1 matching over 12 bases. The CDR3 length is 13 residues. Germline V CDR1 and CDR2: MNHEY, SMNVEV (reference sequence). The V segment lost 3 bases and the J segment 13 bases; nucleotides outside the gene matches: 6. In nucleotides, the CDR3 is TGTGCCAGCAGTTTGGGACAGGGGGCGACGGATTTCTTT. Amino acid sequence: CASSLGQGATDFF.

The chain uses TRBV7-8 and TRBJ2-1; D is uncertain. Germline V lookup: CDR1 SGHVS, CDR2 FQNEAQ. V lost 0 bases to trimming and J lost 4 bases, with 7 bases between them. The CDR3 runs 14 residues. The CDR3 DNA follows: TGTGCCAGCAGCTTAGCTCCCTTATACAATGAGCAGTTCTTC. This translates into CASSLAPLYNEQFF.

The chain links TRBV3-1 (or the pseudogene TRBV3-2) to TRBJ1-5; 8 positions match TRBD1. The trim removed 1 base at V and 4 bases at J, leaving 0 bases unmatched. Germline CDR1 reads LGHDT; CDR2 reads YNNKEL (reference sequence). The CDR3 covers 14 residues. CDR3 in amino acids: CASSQGQGNQPQHF. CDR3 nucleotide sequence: TGTGCCAGCAGCCAAGGACAGGGGAATCAGCCCCAGCATTTT.

The CDR3, as DNA: TGTGCCAGCAGCCGAAAGGGGCCTCAGCCCCAGCATTTT. Its translation: CASSRKGPQPQHF. The V gene is TRBV6-6, the J gene TRBJ1-5, with D possibly TRBD1 on 5 matching bases. Trimming shortened V by 6 bases and J by 6 bases, and 12 bases separated the two germline ends. Germline CDR1 MNHNY, CDR2 SVGAGI (reference sequence). The CDR3 has 13 amino acids.

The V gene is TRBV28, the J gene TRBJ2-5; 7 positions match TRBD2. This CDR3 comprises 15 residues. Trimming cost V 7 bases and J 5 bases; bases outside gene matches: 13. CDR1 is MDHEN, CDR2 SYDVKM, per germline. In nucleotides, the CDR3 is TGTGCCAGCACCTCACCCACCGGGAGGCGGGAGACCCAGTACTTC. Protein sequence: CASTSPTGRRETQYF.

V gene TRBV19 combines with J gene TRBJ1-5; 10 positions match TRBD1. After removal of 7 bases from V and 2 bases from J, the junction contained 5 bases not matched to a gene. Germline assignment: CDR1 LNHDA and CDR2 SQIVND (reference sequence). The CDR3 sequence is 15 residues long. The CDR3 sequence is CASTLDRGGNQPQHF. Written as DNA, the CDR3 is TGTGCCAGTACACTGGACAGGGGGGGCAATCAGCCCCAGCATTTT. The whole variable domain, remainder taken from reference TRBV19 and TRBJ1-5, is DGGITQSPKYLFRKEGQNVTLSCEQNLNHDAMYWYRQDPGQGLRLIYYSQIVNDFQKGDIAEGYSVSREKKESFPLTVTSAQKNPTAFYLCASTLDRGGNQPQHFGDGTRLSIL.

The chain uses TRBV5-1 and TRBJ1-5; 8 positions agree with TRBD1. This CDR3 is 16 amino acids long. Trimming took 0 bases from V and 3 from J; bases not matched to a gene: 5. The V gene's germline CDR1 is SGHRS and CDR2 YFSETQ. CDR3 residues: CASSLGTGGINQPQHF. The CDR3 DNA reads TGCGCCAGCAGCTTGGGCACAGGGGGAATCAATCAGCCCCAGCATTTT.

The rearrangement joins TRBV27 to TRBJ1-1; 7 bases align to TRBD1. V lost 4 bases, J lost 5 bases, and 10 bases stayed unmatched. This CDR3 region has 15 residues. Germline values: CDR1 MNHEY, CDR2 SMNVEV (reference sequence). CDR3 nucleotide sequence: TGTGCCAGCAGTTCCTACCGACAGGGCGGAACTGAAGCTTTCTTT. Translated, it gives CASSSYRQGGTEAFF.

CDR3 amino acids: CASSYSSRVHSPLHF. Here the CDR3 DNA reads TGTGCCAGCAGTTACTCGAGCAGGGTTCATTCACCCCTCCACTTT. The chain links TRBV6-5 to TRBJ1-6, with a tentative D call TRBD1 (5 bases). The V end lost 0 bases, the J end lost 8 bases, and 11 bases lay between the germline ends. This CDR3 is built from 15 residues. CDR1 and CDR2 from the germline V gene are MNHEY and SVGAGI.

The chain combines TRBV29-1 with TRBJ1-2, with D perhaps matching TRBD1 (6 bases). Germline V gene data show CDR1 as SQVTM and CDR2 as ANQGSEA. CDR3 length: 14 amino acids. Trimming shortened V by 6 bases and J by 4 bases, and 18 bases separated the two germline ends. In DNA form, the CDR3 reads TGCAGCGTGGCAGGGGCCCCGAACCTCTATGGCTACACCTTC. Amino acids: CSVAGAPNLYGYTF. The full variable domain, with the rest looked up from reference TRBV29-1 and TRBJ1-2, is SAVISQKPSRDICQRGTSLTIQCQVDSQVTMMFWYRQQPGQSLTLIATANQGSEATYESGFVIDKFPISRPNLTFSTLTVSNMSPEDSSIYLCSVAGAPNLYGYTFGSGTRLTVV.

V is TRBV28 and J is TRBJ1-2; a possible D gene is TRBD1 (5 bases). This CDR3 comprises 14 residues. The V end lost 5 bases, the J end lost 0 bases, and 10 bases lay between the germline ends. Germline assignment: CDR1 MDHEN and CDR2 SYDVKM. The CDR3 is CASSDGGANYGYTF. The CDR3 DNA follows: TGTGCCAGCAGTGACGGAGGGGCTAACTATGGCTACACCTTC.

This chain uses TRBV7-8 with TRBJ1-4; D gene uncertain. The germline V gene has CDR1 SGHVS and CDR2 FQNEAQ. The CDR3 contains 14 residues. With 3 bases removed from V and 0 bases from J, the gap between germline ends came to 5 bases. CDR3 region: CASSFIPTNEKLFF. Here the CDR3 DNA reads TGTGCCAGCAGCTTTATTCCAACTAATGAAAAACTGTTTTTT.